Presented here are 6 T cell receptor beta chains from one specimen sequenced in a study of neoadjuvant anti-PD-1 for oral cavity cancer (dated by TCRdb to about 2021). The method was the immunoSEQ multiplex PCR assay. TCRdb's version of the immuneACCESS table is confined to in-frame rearrangements and falls short of the full clone set. An unresolved V gene accounts for under half of the shortfall where checked; the remainder is of unknown origin. The sample has around 35,000 clones on record, 30% to 40% of them singletons. The ten largest clones represent around 16% of the sample. According to the study, the label for this sample's time point signals: after neoadjuvant nivolumab, at surgical resection. The sequences come from tumor tissue, collected after nivolumab (anti-PD-1) treatment. The receptor source for this set is a person between 40 and 80 years old with oral cavity squamous cell carcinoma.

CDR3 region: CASSLRANEAFF. As DNA, the CDR3 is TGTGCCAGCAGCTTAAGGGCCAATGAAGCTTTCTTT. The chain couples TRBV7-9 to TRBJ1-1; D uncertain. The V and J ends lost 2 bases and 7 bases respectively, with 8 bases between them. The CDR3 has 12 residues. Germline V gives CDR1 SEHNR, CDR2 FQNEAQ (reference sequence).

This sequence joins TRBV6-6 and TRBJ1-2; 8 bases are a match to TRBD1. The ends lost 6 bases at V and 8 bases at J; junction bases unmatched: 8. Germline CDR1 is MNHNY and CDR2 is SVGAGI (reference sequence). CDR3 size: 13 residues. CDR3 protein: CASSPDRVEGYTF. Here the CDR3 DNA reads TGTGCCAGCAGCCCGGACAGGGTCGAAGGCTACACCTTC.

This clone was counted many times. The chain combines TRBV7-3 with TRBJ2-2; D is unresolved. Deletions cut 4 bases from V and 2 bases from J, with 8 bases between. Germline-derived CDR1 and CDR2 are SGHTA and FQGTGA. This CDR3 spans 14 amino acids. In nucleotides, the CDR3 is TGTGCCAGCAGCTCTCAACATAACACCGGGGAGCTGTTTTTT. Its protein is CASSSQHNTGELFF.

The rearrangement links TRBV27 to TRBJ2-7, with 10 nucleotides matching TRBD1. J gave up 3 bases and V 3 bases, and 14 bases lay outside the gene matches. The CDR3 sequence is 18 residues long. Germline V CDR1 and CDR2: MNHEY, SMNVEV (reference sequence). The CDR3 DNA is TGTGCCAGCAGTTTTTCGATCTTCCGACAGGGGGCAATCTACGAGCAGTACTTC. Translation: CASSFSIFRQGAIYEQYF.

V usage is TRBV5-1 and J usage is TRBJ1-3; 7 bases match TRBD1. V lost 4 bases to trimming and J lost 2 bases; unmatched junction nucleotides: 6. Germline CDR1 SGHRS, CDR2 YFSETQ. The CDR3 contains 15 residues. Written as DNA, the CDR3 is TGCGCCAGCAGCATCACAGGGGTTACTGGAAACACCATATATTTT. This sequence encodes CASSITGVTGNTIYF.

This clone was counted only a few times. V is TRBV28 and J is TRBJ2-7, with D possibly being TRBD1 (6 bases). Trimming cost V 5 bases and J 3 bases, with 8 bases left between them. In germline, CDR1 is MDHEN, CDR2 SYDVKM. The CDR3 is 12 residues long. The CDR3 DNA reads as TGTGCCAGCAGTACAGGGTTCTACGAGCAGTACTTC. It codes for CASSTGFYEQYF.